The 10 T cell receptor beta chains listed next were all sequenced from one sample in a study of blood T cells in healthy people across ages. For the second PCR, which ran for about 6 to 11 cycles, a sample-barcoded 5' primer and a J-beta primer mix were used. MiXCR, applied by TCRdb to the 5' RACE reads, yields one record per CDR3 protein. The table includes about 600,000 distinct CDR3 sequences, 40% to 50% detected once. The sequencing sample was made of blood. These receptors were taken from a man of 80 years or more in good health.

The chain combines TRBV5-1 with TRBJ2-3; 7 nucleotides line up with TRBD2. After removal of 0 bases from V and 4 bases from J, the junction contained 8 bases not matched to a gene. Germline V lookup: CDR1 SGHRS, CDR2 YFSETQ. This CDR3 region has 16 residues. For the CDR3, the DNA is TGCGCCAGCAGCTTGGAGGGAGGGGTTGATGCAGATACGCAGTATTTT. Its translation is CASSLEGGVDADTQYF.

The chain is built from TRBV25-1 and TRBJ2-3; D is unresolved. Germline lookup yields CDR1 MGHDK and CDR2 SYGVNS. Trimming took 5 bases from V and 2 from J, leaving 11 bases between them. This CDR3 is 14 amino acids long. In DNA form, the CDR3 reads TGTGCCAGCAGTAGGGCTACTGTCACAGATACGCAGTATTTT. Its translation is CASSRATVTDTQYF.

This clonotype was detected a few times. The rearrangement links TRBV24-1 to TRBJ2-7, with D unresolved. V was trimmed by 0 bases and J by 6 bases, leaving 5 bases between them. The germline gives CDR1 KGHDR, CDR2 SFDVKD. The CDR3 covers 12 residues. The CDR3 here is CATSDLPGEQYF. CDR3 DNA: TGTGCCACCAGTGATTTGCCAGGCGAGCAGTACTTC.

This clonotype was observed a few times. The chain employs TRBV18 and TRBJ2-3; D is unclear. In germline, CDR1 is KGHSH, CDR2 LQKENI. V was shortened by 3 bases and J by 2 bases, with 6 bases between the two germline ends. The CDR3 has 13 amino acids. The CDR3: CASSPQHTDTQYF. The CDR3 nucleotides read TGTGCCAGCTCACCCCAACACACAGATACGCAGTATTTT.

The chain links TRBV3-1 to TRBJ2-5; no firm D call. CDR3 length equals 13 residues. From germline, CDR1 is LGHDT and CDR2 YNNKEL (reference sequence). Between the trimmed V and J ends, which lost 3 bases and 7 bases, there was a span of 12 bases. The CDR3 DNA sequence: TGTGCCAGCAGCCACATCTCGGAAGGGACCCAGTACTTC. It encodes CASSHISEGTQYF.

This rearrangement joins TRBV7-2 to TRBJ1-5; D perhaps matches TRBD1 (5 bases). CDR1 and CDR2 from the germline V gene are SGHTA and FQGNSA. Trimming pared 1 base from V and 2 bases from J, leaving 9 bases between. This CDR3 is 15 amino acids long. The CDR3 bases are TGTGCCAGCAGCTTAGTATGGGACGGCAATCAGCCCCAGCATTTT. Its protein is CASSLVWDGNQPQHF.

The count of this clonotype is one. The chain has TRBV7-9 and TRBJ2-1; tentatively, D is TRBD2 (5 bases). V was trimmed by 1 base and J by 9 bases, leaving 13 bases between them. The CDR3 has 14 residues. Germline-derived CDR1 and CDR2 are SEHNR and FQNEAQ (reference sequence). CDR3 coding DNA: TGTGCCAGCAGCTTAGGGGGAGTACAGAGTGAGCAGTTCTTC. It encodes CASSLGGVQSEQFF.

This clonotype showed up just a few times. CDR3 protein: CSAPREGTGQPQHF. The DNA of the CDR3 is TGCAGTGCTCCCCGCGAGGGAACAGGGCAGCCCCAGCATTTT. The chain uses TRBV20-1 and TRBJ1-5; D is possibly TRBD1 (6 bases). Germline CDR1 and CDR2: DFQATT and SNEGSKA (reference sequence). V was trimmed by 5 bases and J by 7 bases, leaving 18 bases between them. The CDR3 extends over 14 amino acids.

V gene TRBV21-1 combines with J gene TRBJ2-7; the table assigns TRBD1, which was not confirmed against the DNA. TRBV21-1 constitutes a pseudogene. The CDR3 extends over 16 amino acids. The CDR3 coding sequence is TGTGCCAGCAGCAGGCAGACAGGGACCCCGGGCGGCGAGCAGTACTTC. Translation gives CASSRQTGTPGGEQYF.

This chain joins TRBV7-2 and TRBJ2-3, with 8 bases identical to TRBD1. The CDR3 extends over 15 amino acids. The V gene's germline CDR1 is SGHTA and CDR2 FQGNSA. Losses at the gene ends were 5 bases for V and 4 bases for J; bases not matched to a gene: 8. The CDR3 nucleotides read TGTGCCAGCAGCCTCGGACAGGGCTTCTCAGATACGCAGTATTTT. It is translated as CASSLGQGFSDTQYF.